This paragraph reports one TCR beta chain. What it binds is unknown. Germline-derived CDR1 and CDR2 are SGDLS and YYNGEE. V dropped 5 bases and J dropped 1; count of bases not matched to a gene: 7. This CDR3 contains 15 residues. These data belong to a study of Ad26.COV2.S vaccination and SARS-CoV-2 variants. General study results and limits: The TCR breadth and depth analyses may have understated or missed part of the total T cell responses. Vaccine and placebo recipients had similar non-spike TCR breadth. CD8+ and CD4+ T cells specific for spike reportedly responded with substantial breadth after vaccination.

The method was immunoSEQ multiplex PCR; TCRdb's version includes in-frame clones alone and lacks a portion of them. The sample includes around 350,000 clones, about 90% of them seen just once. The starting material was peripheral blood, obtained after recovery from COVID-19. The receptor's source is a human donor who had recovered from COVID-19. The chain joins TRBV9 to TRBJ1-1; 8 bases match TRBD1. The CDR3 loop is CASRKAGTGNTEAFF. The CDR3 bases are TGTGCCAGCAGGAAAGCCGGGACAGGGAACACTGAAGCTTTCTTT.